These T cell receptor beta chains were read from a single sample in a study of blood T cell repertoires in COVID-19. Clones were read by immunoSEQ multiplex PCR, and TCRdb kept only the in-frame ones, dropping some. The profile shows about 240,000 clones, roughly four fifths of them singletons. The sequencing sample was made of peripheral blood. These receptor sequences come from a woman aged 70 to 79 with acute or convalescent COVID-19. Each CDR3 is given with its conserved first and last residue. A D gene is named only where the DNA matches it firmly. The size of a clone is reported for some rows only, either as once, few or many, or as a class for expanded clones.

D gene: .
J gene: TRBJ2-3
clone size: .
V gene: TRBV2
CDR3 protein: CASRDRERTDTQYF

D gene: TRBD1
J gene: TRBJ1-2
clone size: few
V gene: TRBV5-1
CDR3 protein: CASSLTGTGEGYTF

D gene: TRBD1
J gene: TRBJ1-2
clone size: .
V gene: TRBV5-1
CDR3 protein: CASSSERTGGNYGYTF

D gene: .
J gene: TRBJ1-3
clone size: .
V gene: TRBV7-9
CDR3 protein: CASSWTSQRNTIYF

D gene: .
J gene: TRBJ1-2
clone size: few
V gene: TRBV5-4
CDR3 protein: CASSLEGAYGYTF

D gene: .
J gene: TRBJ2-2
clone size: .
V gene: TRBV4-3
CDR3 protein: CASSQGPGTQKTGELFF

D gene: .
J gene: TRBJ1-4
clone size: .
V gene: TRBV4-3
CDR3 protein: CASSQDRGIREKLFF

D gene: .
J gene: TRBJ2-7
clone size: .
V gene: TRBV9
CDR3 protein: CASSVTDISYEQYF

D gene: TRBD1
J gene: TRBJ1-5
clone size: .
V gene: TRBV25-1
CDR3 protein: CASRETGRDQPQHF

D gene: TRBD1
J gene: TRBJ1-1
clone size: .
V gene: TRBV18
CDR3 protein: CASSPLQGADSEAFF

D gene: .
J gene: TRBJ2-2
clone size: .
V gene: TRBV4-3
CDR3 protein: CASSRHSGSTGELFF

D gene: .
J gene: TRBJ1-1
clone size: few
V gene: TRBV4-3
CDR3 protein: CASSQARHLNTEAFF

D gene: .
J gene: TRBJ1-5
clone size: few
V gene: TRBV6-5
CDR3 protein: CASSYAQGQQPQHF

D gene: .
J gene: TRBJ1-1
clone size: .
V gene: TRBV11-3
CDR3 protein: CASSSSWVGGTTEAFF

D gene: TRBD1
J gene: TRBJ2-5
clone size: .
V gene: TRBV5-1
CDR3 protein: CASRTGGQETQYF

D gene: TRBD1
J gene: TRBJ1-2
clone size: .
V gene: TRBV6-2/TRBV6-3
CDR3 protein: CASSYLRTGDYGYTF

D gene: TRBD1
J gene: TRBJ2-2
clone size: .
V gene: TRBV2
CDR3 protein: CASRDRVNTGELFF

D gene: TRBD1
J gene: TRBJ2-3
clone size: once
V gene: TRBV7-8
CDR3 protein: CASSSTWTGAADTQYF

D gene: .
J gene: TRBJ2-2
clone size: .
V gene: TRBV7-2
CDR3 protein: CASTHGGELFF

D gene: .
J gene: TRBJ1-2
clone size: .
V gene: TRBV4-1
CDR3 protein: CASSQTGFYGYTF

D gene: .
J gene: TRBJ1-5
clone size: .
V gene: TRBV6-5
CDR3 protein: CASSYSYMAGNQPQHF

D gene: TRBD1
J gene: TRBJ1-2
clone size: .
V gene: TRBV6-1
CDR3 protein: CASSETDRTGTVTF

D gene: .
J gene: TRBJ1-1
clone size: .
V gene: TRBV11-3
CDR3 protein: CASSLDPGAAEAFF

D gene: .
J gene: TRBJ1-2
clone size: .
V gene: TRBV27
CDR3 protein: CASSYRQTPNYGYTF

D gene: .
J gene: TRBJ2-5
clone size: .
V gene: TRBV3-1/TRBV3-2
CDR3 protein: CASSPGLLKETQYF

D gene: .
J gene: TRBJ1-1
clone size: .
V gene: TRBV20-1
CDR3 protein: CSVRGGTEAFF